The clone carrying this T cell receptor (beta chain) has only a few counts. The sample comes from a study of blood T cell repertoires in COVID-19. Study background: Whether acute or convalescent, the COVID-19 samples came from the United States, Italy and Spain. PBMCs, B-cell-depleted T cells, or T cells were the source of the cDNA or gDNA that made up the material.

Sequencing used immunoSEQ multiplex PCR; TCRdb keeps in-frame clones, though not all of them. This table has roughly 49,000 clones, 86% appearing once. The V end was cut by 0 bases, the J end by 4 bases, with 10 bases between. CDR3 length: 15 amino acids. The germline V gene has CDR1 MGHDK and CDR2 SYGVNS. The chain joins TRBV25-1 to TRBJ1-3, with D maybe TRBD1 (5 bases). The sequencing sample was made of peripheral blood. The TCR was taken from a man aged 80 or over with active COVID-19. For the CDR3, the DNA is TGTGCCAGCAGTGAATACGGGGGTAACGGAAACACCATATATTTT. Protein sequence: CASSEYGGNGNTIYF.